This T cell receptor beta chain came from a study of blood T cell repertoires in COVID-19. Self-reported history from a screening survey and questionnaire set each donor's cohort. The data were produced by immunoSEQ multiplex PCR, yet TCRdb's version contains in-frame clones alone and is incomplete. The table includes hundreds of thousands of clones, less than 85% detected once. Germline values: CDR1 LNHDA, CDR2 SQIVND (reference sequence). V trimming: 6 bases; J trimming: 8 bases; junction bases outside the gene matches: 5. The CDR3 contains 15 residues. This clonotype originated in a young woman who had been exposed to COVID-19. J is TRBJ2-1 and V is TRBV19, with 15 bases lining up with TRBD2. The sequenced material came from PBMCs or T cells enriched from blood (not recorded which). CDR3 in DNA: TGTGCCAGTAGCCCAGGACTAGCGGGAGGGGATGAGCAGTTCTTC. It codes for CASSPGLAGGDEQFF.